This T cell receptor (beta chain) stems from a study of T cells in tuberculosis. Assay: immunoSEQ multiplex PCR; the TCRdb copy retains only in-frame clones and omits some. The data contain about 23,000 clones, 97% of them singletons. V was clipped by 10 bases and J by 4 bases; unmatched bases: 16. The CDR3 spans 16 residues. The germline CDR1 and CDR2 sequences are SNHLY and FYNNEI. Specimen: PBMCs. The receptor comes from a donor aged 10 to 29 with latent tuberculosis or without tuberculosis infection. The chain combines TRBV2 with TRBJ1-1, with 9 bases identical to TRBD1. The CDR3 DNA reads TGTGCCACCTGCCTCCCGGGACAGGGACTCGGCACTGAAGCTTTCTTT. Protein sequence: CATCLPGQGLGTEAFF.